The rows below give T cell receptor beta chains drawn from one sample of a study of control samples from healthy donors and cancer patients. Assay used: immunoSEQ multiplex PCR; TCRdb lists only in-frame clones, some missing. The repertoire holds some 87,000 clones, around 84% seen once, with roughly 10% in the top ten. The sample comprised PBMCs. The receptor source for this set is a man in his fifties or sixties with head and neck cancer. Each CDR3 is given with its conserved first and last residue. Each record gives: D gene, V gene, clone size, J gene, CDR3 protein, CDR3 DNA. A D gene is named only where the DNA matches it firmly. Clone size is not always given. Where it is, it says once, few, many or a class for expanded clones.

d_gene: TRBD2
v_gene: TRBV6-2/TRBV6-3
abundance: .
j_gene: TRBJ2-5
CDR3aa: CASSPRPQLAGGRETQYF
CDR3nt: TGTGCCAGCAGTCCCAGACCTCAGCTAGCGGGAGGGCGAGAGACCCAGTACTTC

d_gene: .
v_gene: TRBV25-1
abundance: .
j_gene: TRBJ2-1
CDR3aa: CASSEFDSQFF
CDR3nt: TGTGCCAGCAGTGAATTTGACTCGCAGTTCTTC

d_gene: .
v_gene: TRBV19
abundance: .
j_gene: TRBJ1-5
CDR3aa: CASSIVFPGQPQHF
CDR3nt: TGTGCCAGTAGTATTGTGTTTCCAGGTCAGCCCCAGCATTTT

d_gene: TRBD2
v_gene: TRBV27
abundance: .
j_gene: TRBJ2-1
CDR3aa: CASRRTSAYNEQFF
CDR3nt: TGTGCCAGCAGGCGGACTAGCGCTTACAATGAGCAGTTCTTC

d_gene: TRBD2
v_gene: TRBV6-4
abundance: few
j_gene: TRBJ2-7
CDR3aa: CASSEPGLAGFSSYEQYF
CDR3nt: TGTGCCAGCAGCGAACCGGGACTAGCGGGATTCAGCTCCTACGAGCAGTACTTC

d_gene: TRBD2
v_gene: TRBV5-1
abundance: .
j_gene: TRBJ2-2
CDR3aa: CASRQGTSGRFTGELFF
CDR3nt: TGCGCCAGCAGACAGGGGACTAGCGGGAGGTTCACCGGGGAGCTGTTTTTT

d_gene: .
v_gene: TRBV27
abundance: .
j_gene: TRBJ1-1
CDR3aa: CASSLGWGVNTEAFF
CDR3nt: TGTGCCAGCAGTTTAGGATGGGGGGTGAACACTGAAGCTTTCTTT

d_gene: .
v_gene: TRBV2
abundance: .
j_gene: TRBJ1-1
CDR3aa: CASSDHMGNTEAFF
CDR3nt: TGTGCCAGCAGTGATCACATGGGGAACACTGAAGCTTTCTTT

d_gene: .
v_gene: TRBV30
abundance: .
j_gene: TRBJ1-3
CDR3aa: CAWSFVSGNTIYF
CDR3nt: TGTGCCTGGAGTTTTGTATCCGGAAACACCATATATTTT

d_gene: .
v_gene: TRBV6-5
abundance: once
j_gene: TRBJ1-5
CDR3aa: CASSSRENQPQHF
CDR3nt: TGTGCCAGCAGTAGTAGAGAGAATCAGCCCCAGCATTTT

d_gene: TRBD1
v_gene: TRBV5-1
abundance: .
j_gene: TRBJ1-2
CDR3aa: CATGQQNYGYTF
CDR3nt: TGCGCCACGGGACAGCAGAACTATGGCTACACCTTC

d_gene: TRBD2
v_gene: TRBV4-1
abundance: .
j_gene: TRBJ2-7
CDR3aa: CASSQVDLAGFRNEQYF
CDR3nt: TGCGCCAGCAGCCAAGTGGACTTAGCGGGATTCAGGAACGAGCAGTACTTC

d_gene: TRBD1
v_gene: TRBV5-6
abundance: .
j_gene: TRBJ1-3
CDR3aa: CASEGTGTGNTIYF
CDR3nt: TGTGCCAGCGAAGGGACAGGGACAGGAAACACCATATATTTT

d_gene: .
v_gene: TRBV11-2
abundance: few
j_gene: TRBJ1-2
CDR3aa: CASSLAPSNYGYTF
CDR3nt: TGTGCCAGCAGCTTAGCTCCGTCCAACTATGGCTACACCTTC

d_gene: .
v_gene: TRBV2
abundance: .
j_gene: TRBJ1-4
CDR3aa: CASSEAPPSGAGNEKLFF
CDR3nt: TGTGCCAGCAGTGAAGCGCCTCCGTCTGGGGCGGGTAATGAAAAACTGTTTTTT

d_gene: .
v_gene: TRBV6-5
abundance: .
j_gene: TRBJ2-2
CDR3aa: CASRLGYANTGELFF
CDR3nt: TGTGCCAGCAGACTAGGTTACGCGAACACCGGGGAGCTGTTTTTT

d_gene: TRBD1
v_gene: TRBV10-3
abundance: .
j_gene: TRBJ1-2
CDR3aa: CAITRTGQTGYTF
CDR3nt: TGTGCCATCACCAGGACAGGGCAGACTGGCTACACCTTC

d_gene: TRBD2
v_gene: TRBV5-1
abundance: .
j_gene: TRBJ2-1
CDR3aa: CASSLIPGLAYEQFF
CDR3nt: TGCGCCAGCAGCTTAATCCCGGGACTAGCTTATGAGCAGTTCTTC

d_gene: .
v_gene: TRBV28
abundance: .
j_gene: TRBJ2-7
CDR3aa: CASSLHRPAYEQYF
CDR3nt: TGTGCCAGCAGTTTGCACAGGCCGGCCTACGAGCAGTACTTC

d_gene: TRBD1
v_gene: TRBV4-1
abundance: .
j_gene: TRBJ1-2
CDR3aa: CASSQGRRTGVGGYTF
CDR3nt: TGCGCCAGCAGCCAAGGTCGGCGGACAGGGGTGGGTGGCTACACCTTC

d_gene: TRBD1
v_gene: TRBV2
abundance: few
j_gene: TRBJ1-4
CDR3aa: CASSGTAWSEKLFF
CDR3nt: TGTGCCAGCAGCGGGACAGCCTGGAGCGAAAAACTGTTTTTT

d_gene: .
v_gene: TRBV10-2
abundance: .
j_gene: TRBJ2-5
CDR3aa: CASSDRNLQETQYF
CDR3nt: TGCGCCAGCAGTGACAGAAACCTCCAAGAGACCCAGTACTTC

d_gene: TRBD1
v_gene: TRBV10-1
abundance: .
j_gene: TRBJ2-1
CDR3aa: CASSVAGTGGLHEQFF
CDR3nt: TGCGCCAGCAGTGTTGCCGGGACAGGGGGCTTGCATGAGCAGTTCTTC

d_gene: TRBD2
v_gene: TRBV9
abundance: .
j_gene: TRBJ2-7
CDR3aa: CASSLSGSGYEQYF
CDR3nt: TGTGCCAGCAGCTTAAGCGGGAGTGGCTACGAGCAGTACTTC

d_gene: .
v_gene: TRBV5-4
abundance: .
j_gene: TRBJ2-4
CDR3aa: CASSRRELGRNIQYF
CDR3nt: TGTGCCAGCAGCAGAAGGGAGCTAGGGCGGAACATTCAGTACTTC

d_gene: .
v_gene: TRBV5-1
abundance: once
j_gene: TRBJ2-2
CDR3aa: CASSLEGTMSTGELFF
CDR3nt: TGCGCCAGCAGCTTGGAGGGGACCATGAGCACCGGGGAGCTGTTTTTT

d_gene: .
v_gene: TRBV29-1
abundance: .
j_gene: TRBJ1-5
CDR3aa: CSVEEGGGNQPQHF
CDR3nt: TGCAGCGTTGAAGAGGGCGGGGGCAATCAGCCCCAGCATTTT

d_gene: .
v_gene: TRBV10-2
abundance: .
j_gene: TRBJ2-5
CDR3aa: CASSQAEETQYF
CDR3nt: TGCGCCAGCAGTCAAGCGGAGGAGACCCAGTACTTC

d_gene: .
v_gene: TRBV24-1
abundance: .
j_gene: TRBJ2-7
CDR3aa: CATSDLTGTEQYF
CDR3nt: TGTGCCACCAGTGACCTGACGGGGACCGAGCAGTACTTC

d_gene: .
v_gene: TRBV6-5
abundance: .
j_gene: TRBJ2-4
CDR3aa: CASSPSGNIQYF
CDR3nt: TGTGCCAGCAGTCCCTCGGGGAACATTCAGTACTTC

d_gene: TRBD2
v_gene: TRBV24-1
abundance: few
j_gene: TRBJ2-1
CDR3aa: CATSDLRTSGRTSYNEQFF
CDR3nt: TGTGCCACCAGTGATTTGCGGACTAGCGGGAGGACCTCCTACAATGAGCAGTTCTTC

d_gene: .
v_gene: TRBV6-5
abundance: .
j_gene: TRBJ1-6
CDR3aa: CASSYSTFYNSPLHF
CDR3nt: TGTGCCAGCAGTTACTCGACATTTTATAATTCACCCCTCCACTTT

d_gene: TRBD1
v_gene: TRBV2
abundance: .
j_gene: TRBJ1-1
CDR3aa: CASSDLGQAIFDTEAFF
CDR3nt: TGTGCCAGTAGTGATTTGGGACAGGCTATCTTTGACACTGAAGCTTTCTTT

d_gene: .
v_gene: TRBV19
abundance: .
j_gene: TRBJ1-5
CDR3aa: CASQDFRDQPQHF
CDR3nt: TGTGCCAGTCAAGACTTCAGAGATCAGCCCCAGCATTTT

d_gene: TRBD1
v_gene: TRBV11-2
abundance: .
j_gene: TRBJ1-2
CDR3aa: CASSLARTGFGGYTF
CDR3nt: TGTGCCAGCAGCTTAGCCCGGACAGGGTTCGGTGGCTACACCTTC

d_gene: TRBD2
v_gene: TRBV4-2
abundance: .
j_gene: TRBJ2-7
CDR3aa: CASSQTGTSRSSYEQYF
CDR3nt: TGTGCCAGCAGCCAAACCGGGACTAGCCGTAGCTCCTACGAGCAGTACTTC

d_gene: TRBD2
v_gene: TRBV5-4
abundance: .
j_gene: TRBJ2-5
CDR3aa: CASSVGTSGPGRGRETQYF
CDR3nt: TGTGCCAGCAGCGTGGGGACTAGCGGGCCGGGCCGGGGTAGAGAGACCCAGTACTTC

d_gene: .
v_gene: TRBV6-9
abundance: .
j_gene: TRBJ2-1
CDR3aa: CASMAKQARVEASNNEQFF
CDR3nt: TGTGCCAGCATGGCGAAGCAGGCTCGAGTTGAAGCATCCAACAATGAGCAGTTCTTC

d_gene: .
v_gene: TRBV10-3
abundance: .
j_gene: TRBJ1-2
CDR3aa: CAISVGGRAPQSEGYTF
CDR3nt: TGTGCCATCAGTGTCGGGGGGAGGGCGCCACAGTCGGAGGGCTACACCTTC

d_gene: .
v_gene: TRBV18
abundance: .
j_gene: TRBJ2-5
CDR3aa: CASSPYGETQYF
CDR3nt: TGTGCCAGCTCCCCCTACGGGGAGACCCAGTACTTC